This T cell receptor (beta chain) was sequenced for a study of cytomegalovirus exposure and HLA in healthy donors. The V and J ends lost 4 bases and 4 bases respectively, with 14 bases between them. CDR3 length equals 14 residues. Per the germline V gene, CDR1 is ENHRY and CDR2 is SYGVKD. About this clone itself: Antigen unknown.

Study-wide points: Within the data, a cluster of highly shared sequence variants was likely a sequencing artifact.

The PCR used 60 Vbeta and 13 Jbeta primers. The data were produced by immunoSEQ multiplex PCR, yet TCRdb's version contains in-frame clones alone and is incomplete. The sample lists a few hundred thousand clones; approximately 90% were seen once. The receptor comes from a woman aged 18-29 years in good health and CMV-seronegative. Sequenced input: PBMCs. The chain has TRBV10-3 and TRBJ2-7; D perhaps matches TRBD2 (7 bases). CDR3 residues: CAISVQGGEYEQYF. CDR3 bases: TGTGCCATCAGTGTCCAAGGGGGGGAGTACGAGCAGTACTTC.